This T cell receptor beta chain was captured by sequencing in a study of HIV-infected patients and healthy controls. V dropped 3 bases and J dropped 7; count of bases not matched to a gene: 6. Germline CDR1 reads SGHTA; CDR2 reads FQGNSA. The CDR3 contains 14 residues. Each CDR3 protein is one row after TCRdb ran MiXCR on the 5' RACE reads. The table records more than 15,000 distinct CDR3 sequences, around 19% of them present only once. The genes are TRBV7-2 and TRBJ2-1; 7 bases align to TRBD2. Sequences were obtained from CD8+ T cells from blood. This clonotype was obtained from a human donor in good health. CDR3: CASSFIRRENEQFF. The CDR3 nucleotides are TGTGCCAGCAGCTTCATACGGCGGGAGAATGAGCAGTTCTTC.